The 28 T cell receptor beta chains presented below share a single source sample, sequenced in a study of blood T cell repertoires in COVID-19. Some clones are missing from TCRdb's copy, which holds only in-frame ones; the method was immunoSEQ multiplex PCR. The table shows about 240,000 clones, with around 82% occurring only once. The sample taken for sequencing was PBMCs or T cells enriched from blood (not recorded which). The receptors come from a woman in her thirties or forties who had been exposed to COVID-19.

This clone was counted only a few times. The chain uses TRBV4-2 and TRBJ1-2; D not resolved. CDR1 and CDR2 from the germline V gene are LGHNA and YNFKEQ. The CDR3 sequence is 15 residues long. Trimming pared 1 base from V and 5 bases from J, leaving 14 bases between. The DNA for the CDR3 is TGTGCCAGCAGCCAAGTAGCCGAATTCAATTATGGCTACACCTTC. It is translated as CASSQVAEFNYGYTF.

As for this clone: In the same sample, other DNA sequences code for this CDR3. DNA of the CDR3: TGTGCCACCAGTGACCCCGGGACAGGGGGGACCGGGGAGCTGTTTTTT. Its translation: CATSDPGTGGTGELFF. The J gene is TRBJ2-2, the V gene TRBV24-1; TRBD1 agrees at 11 bases. The CDR3 loop spans 16 amino acids. CDR1 is KGHDR, CDR2 SFDVKD, per germline. The V and J ends lost 4 bases and 5 bases, in that order; junction bases with no gene match: 5.

This rearrangement joins TRBV27 to TRBJ1-2, with D perhaps TRBD1 (6 bases). Germline V gene lookup returns CDR1 MNHEY and CDR2 SMNVEV (reference sequence). The CDR3 sequence is 17 residues long. V was trimmed by 5 bases and J by 1 base, leaving 20 bases between them. This chain's CDR3 is CASSRTGTRGINYGYTF. CDR3 in DNA: TGTGCCAGCAGTCGAACCGGGACAAGAGGGATTAACTATGGCTACACCTTC.

This clone showed up just once. V gene TRBV4-3 combines with J gene TRBJ1-2; 11 bases map to TRBD1. The germline CDR1 and CDR2 sequences are LGHNA and YSLEER. The CDR3 is 14 residues long. The junction had 7 bases not matched to a gene; V was cut back by 5 bases and J by 8 bases. The DNA of the CDR3 is TGCGCCAGCAGCGCAGGACAGGGGGCAGAAGGCTACACCTTC. It encodes CASSAGQGAEGYTF.

This clone has a handful of counts. The chain joins TRBV5-5 to TRBJ2-7; 7 bases map to TRBD1. V was clipped by 0 bases and J by 6 bases; unmatched bases: 0. CDR3 size: 12 residues. Germline-derived CDR1 and CDR2 are SGHKS and YYEKEE (reference sequence). The chain's CDR3 is CASSLDRGEQYF. CDR3 DNA sequence: TGTGCCAGCAGCTTGGACAGGGGCGAGCAGTACTTC.

The chain couples TRBV11-2 to TRBJ1-1, with a possible D match to TRBD1 (6 bases). The length of the CDR3 is 15 residues. Trimming removed 4 bases at V and 4 bases at J, with 16 bases between. Germline V gives CDR1 SGHAT, CDR2 FQNNGV. The CDR3 coding sequence is TGTGCCAGCAGCTGGTCCGCGGGAGGGGGCACTGAAGCTTTCTTT. Its translation: CASSWSAGGGTEAFF.

The gene calls are TRBV7-2 and TRBJ1-5; possibly TRBD1 for D (6 bases). V was pared by 6 bases and J by 0 bases, with 12 bases between. The CDR3 extends over 15 amino acids. Germline-derived CDR1 and CDR2 are SGHTA and FQGNSA. In DNA, the CDR3 is TGTGCCAGCAGTGGGGGCTCATATAGCAATCAGCCCCAGCATTTT. This encodes CASSGGSYSNQPQHF.

V gene TRBV15 combines with J gene TRBJ1-3; D call uncertain. The length of the CDR3 is 15 residues. Per the germline V gene, CDR1 is LNHNV and CDR2 is YYDKDF (reference sequence). V was clipped by 1 base and J by 6 bases, with 13 bases between them. The chain's CDR3 is CATSRGERLENTIYF. The DNA of the CDR3 is TGTGCCACCAGCAGAGGGGAGAGGTTAGAAAACACCATATATTTT.

Worth noting for this clone: The sample carries other DNA sequences with the same CDR3. V and J are TRBV10-3 and TRBJ2-7; 8 bases are a match to TRBD2. Germline V CDR1 and CDR2: ENHRY, SYGVKD. The J segment lost 3 bases and the V segment lost 7 bases, leaving 8 bases of the junction unmatched. The CDR3 loop spans 14 amino acids. As DNA, the CDR3 is TGTGCCATCACCGGGACCAGCGGGGGCTACGAGCAGTACTTC. Amino acids: CAITGTSGGYEQYF.

The rearrangement joins TRBV14 to TRBJ2-7; D unclear. This CDR3 has 17 amino acids. CDR1 and CDR2 from the germline V gene are SGHDN and FVKESK. V lost 1 base and J lost 6, with 22 bases in between. CDR3 loop: CASSQVISTFPLGEQYF. Here the CDR3 DNA reads TGTGCCAGCAGCCAAGTTATATCGACTTTTCCCTTGGGCGAGCAGTACTTC.

The genes are TRBV3-1 (or the pseudogene TRBV3-2) and TRBJ1-2; D ambiguous. With 0 bases removed from V and 6 bases from J, the gap between germline ends came to 14 bases. The CDR3 consists of 15 residues. CDR1 LGHDT and CDR2 YNNKEL come from the germline V gene (reference sequence). CDR3 DNA: TGTGCCAGCAGCCAAGAAGGCAGGTTTCCCCATGGCTACACCTTC. This sequence encodes CASSQEGRFPHGYTF.

This chain connects TRBV11-3 to TRBJ1-3; no firm D call. The CDR3 loop spans 13 amino acids. Trimming shortened V by 4 bases and J by 2 bases, and 6 bases separated the two germline ends. Germline values: CDR1 SGHNT, CDR2 YENEEA. As DNA, the CDR3 is TGTGCCAGCAGCTCCGGGGCTGGAAACACCATATATTTT. This sequence encodes CASSSGAGNTIYF. The full variable domain, rest sourced from reference TRBV11-3 and TRBJ1-3, is EAGVVQSPRYKIIEKKQPVAFWCNPISGHNTLYWYLQNLGQGPELLIRYENEEAVDDSQLPKDRFSAERLKGVDSTLKIQPAELGDSAVYLCASSSGAGNTIYFGEGSWLTVV.

The sample holds one count of this clone. V and J are TRBV24-1 and TRBJ2-5; weak D call: TRBD1 (7 bases). The CDR3 spans 15 residues. Trimming shortened V by 4 bases and J by 10 bases, and 21 bases separated the two germline ends. The germline CDR1 and CDR2 sequences are KGHDR and SFDVKD. The CDR3 spells CATSDPGTPAGGQYF. In nucleotides, the CDR3 is TGTGCCACCAGTGACCCCGGGACTCCGGCAGGGGGCCAGTACTTC.

The V call is TRBV19, the J call TRBJ2-3; D not certain. CDR1 is LNHDA and CDR2 is SQIVND in the germline V gene (reference sequence). V was shortened by 6 bases and J by 2 bases, with 12 bases between the two germline ends. CDR3 size: 14 residues. CDR3 nucleotides: TGTGCCAGTAGCCACCGACTTAACACAGATACGCAGTATTTT. Its translation is CASSHRLNTDTQYF.

The chain carries TRBV29-1 and TRBJ1-4; 9 positions match TRBD1. The CDR3 extends over 13 amino acids. From germline, CDR1 is SQVTM and CDR2 ANQGSEA. In DNA form, the CDR3 reads TGCAGTACCGGACAGGGGTTTAATGAAAAACTGTTTTTT. Translated: CSTGQGFNEKLFF. The full variable domain, with the rest looked up from reference TRBV29-1 and TRBJ1-4, is SAVISQKPSRDICQRGTSLTIQCQVDSQVTMMFWYRQQPGQSLTLIATANQGSEATYESGFVIDKFPISRPNLTFSTLTVSNMSPEDSSIYLCSTGQGFNEKLFFGSGTQLSVL.

This chain joins TRBV7-2 and TRBJ2-5; maybe TRBD2 (5 bases). Germline CDR1 SGHTA, CDR2 FQGNSA. The CDR3 consists of 14 residues. With 0 bases removed from V and 5 bases from J, the gap between germline ends came to 10 bases. CDR3: CASSLAGRGETQYF. For the CDR3, the DNA is TGTGCCAGCAGCTTAGCGGGGAGAGGCGAGACCCAGTACTTC.

This chain uses TRBV18 with TRBJ2-1; 7 bases are shared with TRBD1. The CDR3 has 16 residues. J gave up 3 bases and V 3 bases, and 8 bases lay outside the gene matches. The germline gives CDR1 KGHSH, CDR2 LQKENI. CDR3 nucleotides: TGTGCCAGCTCACCGTTCCCGGGACAGAACTACAATGAGCAGTTCTTC. Amino acid sequence: CASSPFPGQNYNEQFF.

The chain links TRBV10-3 to TRBJ1-1; D is perhaps TRBD1 (5 bases). With 2 bases removed from V and 4 bases from J, the gap between germline ends came to 11 bases. Germline CDR1 is ENHRY and CDR2 is SYGVKD. CDR3 length: 14 residues. CDR3 bases: TGTGCCATCAGTGAGGGGGGGTTGGGCACTGAAGCTTTCTTT. Translation: CAISEGGLGTEAFF.

The chain joins TRBV10-3 to TRBJ2-5; D not certain. The CDR3 totals 11 residues. V was pared by 7 bases and J by 3 bases, with 6 bases between. Germline CDR1 reads ENHRY; CDR2 reads SYGVKD. CDR3 DNA: TGTGCCATCAATGACAAAGAGACCCAGTACTTC. Translated, it gives CAINDKETQYF.

The J gene is TRBJ2-1, the V gene TRBV6-5, with unresolved D. The V end lost 0 bases, the J end lost 9 bases, and 12 bases lay between the germline ends. The CDR3 contains 14 residues. Germline CDR1 MNHEY, CDR2 SVGAGI. CDR3 loop: CASSYSKPRSEQFF. DNA of the CDR3: TGTGCCAGCAGTTACTCGAAACCGCGGAGTGAGCAGTTCTTC.

This chain joins TRBV5-1 and TRBJ2-4, with TRBD2 identical over 10 bases. The CDR3 spans 14 residues. CDR1 and CDR2 (germline): SGHRS, YFSETQ. J lost 6 bases, V lost 3 bases, and 3 bases had no gene match. CDR3 in amino acids: CASSSGTSVNIQYF. The CDR3 nucleotides read TGCGCCAGCAGCTCCGGGACTAGCGTAAACATTCAGTACTTC.

The CDR3 is CASRRTGDAGNTIYF. The CDR3 nucleotides are TGTGCCAGCAGGCGAACAGGGGACGCTGGAAACACCATATATTTT. The chain combines TRBV27 with TRBJ1-3; 7 bases map to TRBD1. Germline CDR1 reads MNHEY; CDR2 reads SMNVEV (reference sequence). The CDR3 extends over 15 amino acids. V shed 6 bases, J shed 2 bases, and the junction held 7 bases outside the gene matches.

DNA for the CDR3: TGTGCCAGCAGAGCTAGGCGGGATTCTTCCTACGAGCAGTACTTC. Encoded protein: CASRARRDSSYEQYF. The rearrangement uses TRBV6-5 and TRBJ2-7, with D possibly TRBD2 on 6 matching bases. Between the trimmed V and J ends, which lost 6 bases and 1 base, there was a span of 16 bases. From germline, CDR1 is MNHEY and CDR2 SVGAGI. This CDR3 contains 15 residues.

This rearrangement joins TRBV7-3 to TRBJ2-1; perhaps TRBD1 as D (6 bases). The germline V gene encodes CDR1 SGHTA and CDR2 FQGTGA. The germline V and J ends were trimmed by 2 bases and 8 bases, with 13 bases remaining between them. This CDR3 comprises 14 residues. The CDR3 coding sequence is TGTGCCAGCAGCTTACAGACAGGTTCGGATGAGCAGTTCTTC. Translating gives CASSLQTGSDEQFF.

This chain connects TRBV5-6 to TRBJ2-3, with 13 bases matching TRBD2. The V segment lost 5 bases and the J segment 3 bases; nucleotides outside the gene matches: 3. The CDR3 contains 15 residues. CDR1 and CDR2 (germline): SGHDT, YYEEEE. CDR3 in amino acids: CASSQTSGGTDTQYF. The CDR3 DNA follows: TGTGCCAGCAGTCAGACTAGCGGGGGGACAGATACGCAGTATTTT.

V and J are TRBV7-2 and TRBJ2-6, with TRBD2 identical over 7 bases. This CDR3 is 16 amino acids long. Per germline, CDR1 SGHTA and CDR2 FQGNSA. V shed 4 bases, J shed 2 bases, and the junction held 5 bases outside the gene matches. CDR3 coding DNA: TGTGCCAGCAGCTCGACTAGCAATCCTGGGGCCAACGTCCTGACTTTC. Its protein is CASSSTSNPGANVLTF.

V and J are TRBV6-6 and TRBJ2-5, with 9 bases lining up with TRBD1. The germline V gene encodes CDR1 MNHNY and CDR2 SVGAGI (reference sequence). CDR3 length: 14 amino acids. The V and J ends lost 5 bases and 4 bases, in that order; junction bases with no gene match: 5. The CDR3 sequence is CASSTGQGAETQYF. CDR3 DNA: TGTGCCAGCAGTACGGGACAGGGCGCAGAGACCCAGTACTTC.

The chain joins TRBV3-1 (or the pseudogene TRBV3-2) to TRBJ1-2, with D perhaps TRBD1 (6 bases). V lost 4 bases and J lost 4, with 16 bases in between. CDR3 size: 15 residues. Germline-derived CDR1 and CDR2 are LGHDT and YNNKEL (reference sequence). The CDR3 sequence: CASSLEGTDSYGYTF. The DNA for the CDR3 is TGTGCCAGCAGCCTAGAAGGCACGGACAGCTATGGCTACACCTTC.